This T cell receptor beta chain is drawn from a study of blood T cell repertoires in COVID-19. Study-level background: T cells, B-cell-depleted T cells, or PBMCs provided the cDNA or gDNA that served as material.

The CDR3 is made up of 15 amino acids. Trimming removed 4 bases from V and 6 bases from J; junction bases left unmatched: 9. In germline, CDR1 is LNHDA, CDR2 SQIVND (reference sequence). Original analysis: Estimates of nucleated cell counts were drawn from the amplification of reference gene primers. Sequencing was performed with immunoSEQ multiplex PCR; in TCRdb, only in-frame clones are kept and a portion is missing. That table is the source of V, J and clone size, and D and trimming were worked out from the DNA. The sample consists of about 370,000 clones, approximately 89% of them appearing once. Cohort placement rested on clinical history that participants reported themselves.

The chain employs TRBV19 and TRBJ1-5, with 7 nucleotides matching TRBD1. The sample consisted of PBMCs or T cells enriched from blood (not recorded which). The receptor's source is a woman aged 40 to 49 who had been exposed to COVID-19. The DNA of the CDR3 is TGTGCCAGTAGTACGGGAGGGGGCGCGGGTCAGCCCCAGCATTTT. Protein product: CASSTGGGAGQPQHF. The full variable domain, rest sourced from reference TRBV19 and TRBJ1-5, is DGGITQSPKYLFRKEGQNVTLSCEQNLNHDAMYWYRQDPGQGLRLIYYSQIVNDFQKGDIAEGYSVSREKKESFPLTVTSAQKNPTAFYLCASSTGGGAGQPQHFGDGTRLSIL.